This TCR beta chain was captured by sequencing in a study of glioma-infiltrating T cells. General study points: Gliomas, especially low-grade, showed above-expected tissue-blood divergence; non-neoplastic patients showed below.

Deletions cut 4 bases from V and 2 bases from J, with 8 bases between. The CDR3 contains 14 residues. Per germline, CDR1 MNHNS and CDR2 SASEGT. Amplification of TCR alpha and beta CDR3 regions from RNA used iRepertoire nested multiplex PCR. Tissue mRNA or PBMC total RNA, 100-400 ng, went into one-step reverse transcription and amplification. TCRdb passed the multiplex PCR reads through MiXCR, listing each CDR3 protein once. The sample has about 180,000 distinct CDR3 sequences; about 47% are singletons. This clonotype was observed many times. What it recognizes is unknown. The chain is built from TRBV6-1 and TRBJ2-2; D is unresolved. Sequenced: glioma tissue, nonneoplastic brain tissue, or PBMCs (not recorded which). The clonotype originates from a human donor with low-grade glioma or glioblastoma, undergoing nonglioma brain surgery, or in good health (not recorded which). DNA of the CDR3: TGTGCCAGCAGTGTTAGAATCAACACCGGGGAGCTGTTTTTT. Residues: CASSVRINTGELFF.